This T cell receptor (beta chain) is from a study of cytotoxic CD8 clonotypes in ibrutinib-treated CLL. On the study more broadly: Among responders, 24 were partial and 2 complete; after median roughly 70 months, 14 stayed remitted and some twelve progressed. Once patients had received a median 12 months of treatment, range 6 to 36, response samples were obtained. Study observations and caveats: Circulating CD8+ T-cell counts were tracked by baseline clonality, which exceeded that of age-matched healthy donors. Clonality showed a rise at ibrutinib response that reversed toward baseline at progression.

In this sample, this clone turned up a few times. Antigen: not known. This CDR3 region has 15 residues. Germline-derived CDR1 and CDR2 are SGHTA and FQGNSA. After removal of 7 bases from V and 0 bases from J, the junction contained 8 bases not matched to a gene. The repertoire was sequenced with immunoSEQ multiplex PCR; TCRdb's copy has only in-frame clones and lacks some. This table has about 92,000 clones, roughly 80% appearing once. The input for sequencing was PBMCs, taken after 24 months of ibrutinib treatment. This chain uses TRBV7-2 with TRBJ2-7; 8 bases are a match to TRBD2. This clonotype was obtained from a human donor with chronic lymphocytic leukemia. The CDR3 spells CASTLLSGSSYEQYF. For the CDR3, the DNA is TGTGCCAGCACTCTCCTCAGCGGGAGCTCCTACGAGCAGTACTTC.